These T cell receptor beta chains were read from a single sample in a study of T-cell memory formation after mild COVID-19. TCRdb re-called the 5' RACE reads through MiXCR, storing one row per CDR3 protein. The sample contains about 340,000 distinct CDR3 sequences, under 25% of which appear only once. Sequences were obtained from PBMCs or a T cell subset sorted from them (not recorded which). Receptor source: an adult woman who had mild COVID-19 (a few samples of this study predate the infection). Cell type and time point are not known. CDR3s include the opening cysteine and the closing phenylalanine or tryptophan. A D gene is named only where the DNA matches it firmly. For some rows the clone size is stated as once, few or many, or as a class when expanded; others skip it.

CDR3 DNA | CDR3 protein | D gene | clone size | J gene | V gene
TGCGCCAGCAGCTTGAATGAAATGGACGAGCAGTACTTC | CASSLNEMDEQYF | - | - | TRBJ2-7 | TRBV5-1
TGTGCCAGCAGCGTAAGATCGTGTTCAACCTTGCGGAACTCTGGAAACACCATATATTTT | CASSVRSCSTLRNSGNTIYF | - | few | TRBJ1-3 | TRBV7-3
TGCAGTGCTCGTGGCCCGGGGGGCGGTGATACGCAGTATTTT | CSARGPGGGDTQYF | - | few | TRBJ2-3 | TRBV20-1
TGTGCCAGCAGCCCGACTAGCGGGGGGGCTAGCGACAATGAGCAGTTCTTC | CASSPTSGGASDNEQFF | TRBD2 | many | TRBJ2-1 | TRBV7-3
TGTGCCACCAGCACAGCGGGGGGCTACAATGAGCAGTTCTTC | CATSTAGGYNEQFF | TRBD2 | few | TRBJ2-1 | TRBV15
TGTGCCATCAGTGAGTCGGCGACAGGGGGCGGAGGAGATACGCAGTATTTT | CAISESATGGGGDTQYF | TRBD1 | - | TRBJ2-3 | TRBV10-3
TGTGCCACCAGCAACAGGGGGTACACTGAAGCTTTCTTT | CATSNRGYTEAFF | TRBD1 | - | TRBJ1-1 | TRBV15
TGTGCCAGCACCTCGACATACAATGAGCAGTTCTTC | CASTSTYNEQFF | - | - | TRBJ2-1 | TRBV27
TGTGCCAGCAGCCCCGGGACAGCCTTGAACACTGAAGCTTTCTTT | CASSPGTALNTEAFF | TRBD1 | - | TRBJ1-1 | TRBV9
TGCAGTGCTAGAGCGGGGTCTCGGGATCAGCCCCAGCATTTT | CSARAGSRDQPQHF | - | - | TRBJ1-5 | TRBV20-1
TGCAGCGTTGTCTCCCTAGCGGGAGTATCCTACAATGAGCAGTTCTTC | CSVVSLAGVSYNEQFF | TRBD2 | - | TRBJ2-1 | TRBV29-1
TGTGCCAGCAGAACTCTGACCCGGGACGTCGCTAACTATGGCTACACCTTC | CASRTLTRDVANYGYTF | - | - | TRBJ1-2 | TRBV6-5
TGTGCCAGCATTCCCCGGGACAGAAACAATGAGCAGTTCTTC | CASIPRDRNNEQFF | TRBD1 | few | TRBJ2-1 | TRBV2
TGTGCCAGCAGCCCGGACTTAGTACAAGAGACCCAGTACTTC | CASSPDLVQETQYF | - | few | TRBJ2-5 | TRBV7-2
TGCGCCAGCAGCTTTCCCGATACCTACGAGCAGTACTTC | CASSFPDTYEQYF | - | few | TRBJ2-7 | TRBV5-1
TGCAGTGCTCCTACCCCGGGACTAGCGGGGGGGAGTTCACGGCACGAGCAGTACTTC | CSAPTPGLAGGSSRHEQYF | TRBD2 | few | TRBJ2-7 | TRBV20-1
TGTGCCAGCAGTTTGCGGGTTAGGACTGAAGCTTTCTTT | CASSLRVRTEAFF | - | few | TRBJ1-1 | TRBV27
TGCGCCAGCAGCCCCCCGACACACGGCGGGGAGCTGTTTTTT | CASSPPTHGGELFF | - | many | TRBJ2-2 | TRBV5-1
TGTGCCAGCAGCCAAGTCGGCGCCGGGACAGCCTACGAGCAGTACTTC | CASSQVGAGTAYEQYF | TRBD1 | - | TRBJ2-7 | TRBV4-2
TGTGCCAGCAGTTCCCCACAGGGTCTAAAGACCCAGTACTTC | CASSSPQGLKTQYF | - | - | TRBJ2-5 | TRBV28
TGCAGTGCTAGAGGCAGAGCAACTAATGAAAAACTGTTTTTT | CSARGRATNEKLFF | - | - | TRBJ1-4 | TRBV20-1
TGTGCCAGTAGTATCACCGGACGGGGCTACACCTTC | CASSITGRGYTF | - | few | TRBJ1-2 | TRBV19
TGTGCCAGCAGCTTAGCGCGGGGACTAGCGGCCAATGAGCAGTTCTTC | CASSLARGLAANEQFF | TRBD2 | - | TRBJ2-1 | TRBV7-2
TGTGCCAGCAGCGTAGACACCGAGCAGTTCTTC | CASSVDTEQFF | - | few | TRBJ2-1 | TRBV9
TGTGCCAGCAGCGTGGGACAGGGGAATTCACCCCTCCACTTT | CASSVGQGNSPLHF | TRBD1 | few | TRBJ1-6 | TRBV12-3/TRBV12-4
TGCAGTGCTAGACCCCACAGGGGGGCAAACACTGAAGCTTTCTTT | CSARPHRGANTEAFF | TRBD1 | few | TRBJ1-1 | TRBV20-1
TGTGCCAGCTCACCATCTGGGGAGGAGAACCCCGTGGGCGCTTTCTTT | CASSPSGEENPVGAFF | - | - | TRBJ1-1 | TRBV18
TGTGCCATCAGGGGGGACACAGATACGCAGTATTTT | CAIRGDTDTQYF | - | - | TRBJ2-3 | TRBV10-3
TGTGCCATCAGTGGAACCGACTCGAGGAACTACGAGCAGTACTTC | CAISGTDSRNYEQYF | - | many | TRBJ2-7 | TRBV10-3
TGCGCCAGCAGCTTAGTCCAGCGGGTCTCCTACAATGAGCAGTTCTTC | CASSLVQRVSYNEQFF | - | many | TRBJ2-1 | TRBV5-1
TGCGCCAGCAGCCAGACGGTGGGTTTGACTGAAGCTTTCTTT | CASSQTVGLTEAFF | - | few | TRBJ1-1 | TRBV4-3
TGTGCCAGCAGTTACTCCACAGCGGCGGTTCACGAGCAGTACTTC | CASSYSTAAVHEQYF | - | - | TRBJ2-7 | TRBV6-5
TGTGCCAGCGTATACGGGGTCAGGGAGAACGGCGAGCAGTACTTC | CASVYGVRENGEQYF | - | - | TRBJ2-7 | TRBV6-1
TGTGCCAGCAGGACCGGGACAAAATATGAAAAACTGTTTTTT | CASRTGTKYEKLFF | - | - | TRBJ1-4 | TRBV12-3/TRBV12-4
TGTGCCAGCAGTCAGACAGGGGGCTCTTTGATTCCTTACAATGAGCAGTTCTTC | CASSQTGGSLIPYNEQFF | TRBD1 | many | TRBJ2-1 | TRBV27
TGTGCCAGCAGCTTCGAGGGACTCCCGACGGATACGCAGTATTTT | CASSFEGLPTDTQYF | - | - | TRBJ2-3 | TRBV7-2
TGTGCCAGCAGTCCCCCGGGACAGGGGGTCTACGAGCAGTACTTC | CASSPPGQGVYEQYF | TRBD1 | few | TRBJ2-7 | TRBV28
TGCAGCGTTGACGGGACTAGGGGCAATGAGCAGTTCTTC | CSVDGTRGNEQFF | TRBD2 | - | TRBJ2-1 | TRBV29-1
TGCAGCGTTCTTTTGGGGGATCAGCCCCAGCATTTT | CSVLLGDQPQHF | - | - | TRBJ1-5 | TRBV29-1
TGTGCCAGTAGTAGCGCAGGGTCGGACTCCTACGAGCAGTACTTC | CASSSAGSDSYEQYF | - | few | TRBJ2-7 | TRBV19
TGTGCCAGCAGCCCCCCGGAGGAGGGAGGACCAACTAATGAAAAACTGTTTTTT | CASSPPEEGGPTNEKLFF | - | - | TRBJ1-4 | TRBV7-3
TGCAGTGTACCAGTTACGTTCGAAGCTTTCTTT | CSVPVTFEAFF | - | - | TRBJ1-1 | TRBV20-1
TGTGCTAGTGGTTTGACAGGGGCCTACGAGCAGTACTTC | CASGLTGAYEQYF | TRBD1 | many | TRBJ2-7 | TRBV12-5
TGTGCCAGCAGCTCCCCCGGGACTAGCGGGAGTTTCTACGAGCAGTACTTC | CASSSPGTSGSFYEQYF | TRBD2 | few | TRBJ2-7 | TRBV9
TGTGCCAGCAGCTCTAGCGGGGGATCGTACTACGAGCAGTACTTC | CASSSSGGSYYEQYF | TRBD2 | few | TRBJ2-7 | TRBV7-9
TGCGCCAGCAGCTTGGGGACGGAGAATGAGCAGTTCTTC | CASSLGTENEQFF | - | few | TRBJ2-1 | TRBV5-1
TGTGCCACCAGAGGGAGTGATACGCAGTATTTT | CATRGSDTQYF | - | - | TRBJ2-3 | TRBV19
TGTGCCAGCAGGGCAGGGCCAGCTAACTATGGCTACACCTTC | CASRAGPANYGYTF | - | few | TRBJ1-2 | TRBV12-3/TRBV12-4
TGTGCCAGCAGCCACGCCGCGGGGGCAATGAACACTGAAGCTTTCTTT | CASSHAAGAMNTEAFF | - | - | TRBJ1-1 | TRBV4-2
TGTGCCAGCAGCCAAGCGGGAGGGGATTCACCCCTCCACTTT | CASSQAGGDSPLHF | - | - | TRBJ1-6 | TRBV14
TGTGCCATCAGTGAGTCCGAGACAGGGGTTTTAAGCTATGGCTACACCTTC | CAISESETGVLSYGYTF | TRBD1 | - | TRBJ1-2 | TRBV10-3